This entry describes one T cell receptor (beta chain). What it binds is not known. This sample stems from a study of cytomegalovirus exposure and HLA in healthy donors. General study findings and limits: Later, an analysis showed that TCR beta chains associated with HLA were more clonally expanded than others that were equally common. It was confirmed in vitro that a few of the CMV-associated chains were specific for CMV antigens. Using a false discovery rate of 0.05, a later analysis showed that approximately 17,000 TCR beta sequences were associated with HLA alleles. Cytomegalovirus association was assigned to some 160 TCR beta chains.

The primer mix had 60 Vbeta and 13 Jbeta primers. The table came from immunoSEQ multiplex PCR; TCRdb's copy has only in-frame clones and leaves some out. The sample includes 50,000 or so clones. Sequencing was performed on PBMCs. The receptor was derived from a man in his fifties in good health and CMV-seropositive.

As DNA, the CDR3 is TGTGCCAGCAGCCAAGGGGCAGGGGGATCCCGCACAGATACGCAGTATTTT. The encoded protein is CASSQGAGGSRTDTQYF. The chain carries TRBV4-2 and TRBJ2-3, with 7 bases lining up with TRBD1. The CDR3 sequence is 17 residues long. Trimming took 1 base from V and 1 from J; bases not matched to a gene: 8. The V gene's germline CDR1 is LGHNA and CDR2 YNFKEQ.